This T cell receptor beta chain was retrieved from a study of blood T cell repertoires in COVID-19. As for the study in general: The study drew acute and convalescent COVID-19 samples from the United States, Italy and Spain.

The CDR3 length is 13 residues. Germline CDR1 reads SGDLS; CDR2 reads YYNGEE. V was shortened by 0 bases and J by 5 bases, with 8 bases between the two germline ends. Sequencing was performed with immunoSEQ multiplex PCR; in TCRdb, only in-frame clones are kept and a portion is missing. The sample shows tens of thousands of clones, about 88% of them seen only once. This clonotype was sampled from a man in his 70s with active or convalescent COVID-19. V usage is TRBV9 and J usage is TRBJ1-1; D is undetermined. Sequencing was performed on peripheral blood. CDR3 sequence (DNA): TGTGCCAGCAGCGTAGGGGCACAAACTGAAGCTTTCTTT. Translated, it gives CASSVGAQTEAFF.